This note documents a single TCR beta chain sequence. Its cognate antigen is unknown. This sample is drawn from a study of cytomegalovirus exposure and HLA in healthy donors. Study outcomes and limitations: It was in a later analysis that TCR association rates were seen to vary by HLA locus, highest for DRB1 and lowest for HLA-C. Further analysis was carried out later, and it showed several of the most significant clusters appearing linked to common viral pathogens. Cytomegalovirus-associated TCR beta chains were listed, numbering some 150.

PCR used 60 Vbeta primers and 13 Jbeta primers. Sequencing used immunoSEQ multiplex PCR; TCRdb keeps in-frame clones, though not all of them. The sample has roughly 140,000 clones, nearly 80% seen once. The CDR3 loop spans 14 amino acids. V lost 2 bases and J 7 bases, leaving 12 bases between the germline ends. Germline values: CDR1 MNHEY, CDR2 SVGAGI. The chain couples TRBV6-5 to TRBJ1-5; no clear D gene. The TCR sequence derives from a man aged 35-49 years in good health and CMV-seropositive. Specimen: PBMCs. The CDR3 DNA follows: TGTGCCAGCAGTTACAACTATGAGGGCCAGCCCCAGCATTTT. This gives the protein CASSYNYEGQPQHF.